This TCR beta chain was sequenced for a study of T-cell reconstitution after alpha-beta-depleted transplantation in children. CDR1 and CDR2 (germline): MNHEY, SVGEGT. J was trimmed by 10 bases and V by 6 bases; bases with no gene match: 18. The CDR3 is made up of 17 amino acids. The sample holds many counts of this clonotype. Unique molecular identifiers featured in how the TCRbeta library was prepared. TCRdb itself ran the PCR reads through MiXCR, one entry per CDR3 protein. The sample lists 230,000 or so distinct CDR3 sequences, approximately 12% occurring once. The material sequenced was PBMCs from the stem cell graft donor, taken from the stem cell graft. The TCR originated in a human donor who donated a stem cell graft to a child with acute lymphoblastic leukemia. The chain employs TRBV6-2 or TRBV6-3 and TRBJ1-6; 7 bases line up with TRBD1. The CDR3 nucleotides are TGTGCCAGCAGCACAGCGCTCTCGGACAGGCGTGGATCACCCCTCCACTTT. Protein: CASSTALSDRRGSPLHF.